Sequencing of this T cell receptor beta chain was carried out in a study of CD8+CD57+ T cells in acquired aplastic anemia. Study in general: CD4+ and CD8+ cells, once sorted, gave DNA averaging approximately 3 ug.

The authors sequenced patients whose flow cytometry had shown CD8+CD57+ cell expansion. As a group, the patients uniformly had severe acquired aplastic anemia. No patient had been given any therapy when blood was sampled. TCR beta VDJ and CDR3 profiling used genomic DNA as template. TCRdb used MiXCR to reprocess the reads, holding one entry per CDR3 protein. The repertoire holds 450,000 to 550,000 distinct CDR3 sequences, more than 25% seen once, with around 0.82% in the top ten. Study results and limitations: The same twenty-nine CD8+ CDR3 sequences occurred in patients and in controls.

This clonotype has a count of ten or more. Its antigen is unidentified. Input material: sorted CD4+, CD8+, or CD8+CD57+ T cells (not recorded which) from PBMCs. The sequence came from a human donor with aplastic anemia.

In DNA, the CDR3 is TGTGCCAGCAGCTTAGGAATGGCAGAGACCCAGTACTTC. The encoded protein is CASSLGMAETQYF. The J gene is TRBJ2-5, the V gene TRBV7-6; D unclear. The V end lost 1 base, the J end lost 4 bases, and 7 bases lay between the germline ends. This CDR3 comprises 13 residues. Germline CDR1 SGHVS, CDR2 FNYEAQ. The variable domain in full, with the rest retrieved from reference TRBV7-6 and TRBJ2-5, is GAGVSQSPRYKVTKRGQDVALRCDPISGHVSLYWYRQALGQGPEFLTYFNYEAQQDKSGLPNDRFSAERPEGSISTLTIQRTEQRDSAMYRCASSLGMAETQYFGPGTRLLVL.